Each of the 27 T cell receptor beta chains below was sequenced from the same sample in a study of low-dose radiotherapy and immunotherapy resistance in tumors. The time point here: before trial treatment. TRAV- and TRBV-specific primers primed first-strand cDNA, covering alpha and beta chains. It was with a constant-region primer and a V-primer adapter that TCRs were amplified over around 18 PCR cycles. In TCRdb, the reads were re-called with MiXCR into one record per CDR3 protein. This table has 65,000 to 90,000 distinct CDR3 sequences, 15% to 20% appearing once. The specimen was PBMCs, collected before treatment. The receptor source for this set is a male donor with prostate cancer.

This clonotype has ten or more counts. The gene calls are TRBV6-5 and TRBJ1-1; the D gene is possibly TRBD1 (6 bases). The V end lost 6 bases, the J end lost 0 bases, and 11 bases lay between the germline ends. Looked up from germline, CDR1 is MNHEY and CDR2 is SVGAGI. The CDR3 totals 14 residues. The CDR3 loop reads CASRYGQLNTEAFF. As DNA, the CDR3 is TGTGCCAGCAGGTACGGACAGCTGAACACTGAAGCTTTCTTT.

Worth noting for this clonotype: This likely came from a read error, as a far larger clone is one base away. The gene calls are TRBV5-8 and TRBJ2-7; 9 bases are shared with TRBD1. The J segment lost 0 bases and the V segment lost 5 bases, leaving 12 bases of the junction unmatched. CDR1 is SGHTS, CDR2 YDEGEE, per germline. The CDR3 is 17 amino acids. The CDR3 DNA sequence: TGTGCCAGCAGTTCTCCTCACCCGGGACAGGGCTCCTACGAGCAGTACTTC. This encodes CASSSPHPGQGSYEQYF.

The sample holds many counts of this clonotype. The chain joins TRBV7-2 to TRBJ2-4; TRBD2 matches at 9 bases. V lost 5 bases to trimming and J lost 0 bases; unmatched junction nucleotides: 14. Germline-derived CDR1 and CDR2 are SGHTA and FQGNSA. This CDR3 spans 19 amino acids. CDR3 bases: TGTGCCAGCAGCGCCCGGACTTTGCGGGGGGGCCTAGCCAAAAACATTCAGTACTTC. As protein: CASSARTLRGGLAKNIQYF.

This clonotype has a count of ten or more. The chain carries TRBV29-1 and TRBJ2-1; 12 positions agree with TRBD2. This CDR3 comprises 16 residues. With V trimmed by 1 base and J by 3 bases, 4 bases remained unmatched. Germline CDR1 reads SQVTM; CDR2 reads ANQGSEA. CDR3 in DNA: TGCAGCGTTGAAGGGGCGACTAGCGGGAGCTACAATGAGCAGTTCTTC. Translation: CSVEGATSGSYNEQFF.

With respect to this clonotype: With a much larger clone just one base away, this may be a read error. This chain's CDR3 is CASSQDRATHEQYF. Here the CDR3 DNA reads TGTGCCAGCAGCCAAGATCGCGCCACCCACGAGCAGTACTTC. The chain links TRBV1 to TRBJ2-7; the table's TRBD1 call for D was not verified on the DNA. TRBV1 is flagged as a pseudogene. This CDR3 has 14 amino acids.

Many counts were recorded for this clonotype. The rearrangement uses TRBV6-5 and TRBJ2-5; D is perhaps TRBD1 (6 bases). Trimming removed 6 bases from V and 5 bases from J, with 13 bases in between. CDR3 length equals 13 residues. The germline V gene has CDR1 MNHEY and CDR2 SVGAGI. The DNA for the CDR3 is TGTGCCAGCAGCCCATTTAGGGGGGAGACCCAGTACTTC. This codes for CASSPFRGETQYF.

At least ten counts were recorded for this clonotype. This rearrangement joins TRBV11-2 to TRBJ2-1; the match to TRBD2 covers 9 bases. Germline-derived CDR1 and CDR2 are SGHAT and FQNNGV. The CDR3 is 16 amino acids. V dropped 2 bases and J dropped 4; count of bases not matched to a gene: 6. As DNA, the CDR3 is TGTGCCAGCAGCTTACTTGCGGGAGGGTCTTACAATGAGCAGTTCTTC. It codes for CASSLLAGGSYNEQFF.

The chain has TRBV5-3 and TRBJ2-3; D unclear. TRBV5-3 is designated an ORF whose function remains uncertain. Trimming took off 10 bases at V and 4 bases at J, with 13 bases between the two ends. There are 12 residues in the CDR3. CDR3 sequence reads: CAFVGRADTQYF. In DNA, the CDR3 is TGTGCCTTTGTCGGGCGCGCAGATACGCAGTATTTT.

Many counts were recorded for this clonotype. The chain couples TRBV30 to TRBJ1-1, with no clear D. The CDR3 is 15 amino acids. From germline, CDR1 is GTSNPN and CDR2 SVGIG (reference sequence). V was trimmed by 3 bases and J by 5 bases, leaving 19 bases between them. The CDR3 sequence: CAWSSAPGIGTEAFF. The CDR3 DNA sequence: TGTGCCTGGAGCTCGGCCCCGGGGATTGGGACTGAAGCTTTCTTT. Complete variable domain (other parts from reference TRBV30 and TRBJ1-1): SQTIHQWPATLVQPVGSPLSLECTVEGTSNPNLYWYRQAAGRGLQLLFYSVGIGQISSEVPQNLSASRPQDRQFILSSKKLLLSDSGFYLCAWSSAPGIGTEAFFGQGTRLTVV.

Ten or more counts support this clonotype. V gene TRBV20-1 combines with J gene TRBJ1-5; TRBD1 matches at 12 bases. There are 16 residues in the CDR3. Germline V CDR1 and CDR2: DFQATT, SNEGSKA (reference sequence). Trimming removed 5 bases from V and 7 bases from J; junction bases left unmatched: 12. The CDR3 loop is CSARSGTGGAGQPQHF. CDR3 coding DNA: TGCAGTGCTCGCAGCGGGACAGGGGGCGCCGGACAGCCCCAGCATTTT.

The table lists this clonotype with many counts. The chain combines TRBV20-1 with TRBJ1-5, with TRBD1 identical over 10 bases. From germline, CDR1 is DFQATT and CDR2 SNEGSKA (reference sequence). V lost 1 base, J lost 7 bases, and 10 bases stayed unmatched. CDR3 length: 16 residues. The CDR3 DNA sequence: TGCAGTGCTAGAGCGACGACAGGGGGCTTGGGACAGCCCCAGCATTTT. The encoded protein is CSARATTGGLGQPQHF.

J is TRBJ2-1 and V is TRBV15; 11 nucleotides match TRBD2. The length of the CDR3 is 18 residues. Germline assignment: CDR1 LNHNV and CDR2 YYDKDF (reference sequence). The V segment lost 8 bases and the J segment 8 bases; nucleotides outside the gene matches: 20. CDR3 sequence (DNA): TGTGCCACCTCCGGCGCCCAAGGTAGCGGGAGGGCCGTCGATGAGCAGTTCTTC. Encoded protein: CATSGAQGSGRAVDEQFF.

The rearrangement joins TRBV7-2 to TRBJ2-2; 13 nucleotides agree with TRBD2. The trim removed 5 bases at V and 7 bases at J, leaving 7 bases unmatched. CDR3 length: 16 amino acids. Per germline, CDR1 SGHTA and CDR2 FQGNSA. CDR3 in amino acids: CASSTTSGRALGELFF. In DNA form, the CDR3 reads TGTGCCAGCAGCACTACTAGCGGGAGGGCCCTCGGGGAGCTGTTTTTT. Full variable domain (outside the CDR3, taken from reference TRBV7-2 and TRBJ2-2): GAGVSQSPSNKVTEKGKDVELRCDPISGHTALYWYRQSLGQGLEFLIYFQGNSAPDKSGLPSDRFSAERTGGSVSTLTIQRTQQEDSAVYLCASSTTSGRALGELFFGEGSRLTVL.

This clonotype was detected many times. The V gene is TRBV5-4, the J gene TRBJ2-1; TRBD2 aligns across 10 bases. CDR1 SGHNT and CDR2 YYREEE come from the germline V gene (reference sequence). V shed 2 bases and J 5 bases; nucleotides not matched to a gene: 4. The CDR3 sequence is 15 residues long. The CDR3 protein is CASSFDSGRHNEQFF. As DNA, the CDR3 is TGTGCCAGCAGCTTCGATAGCGGGAGGCACAATGAGCAGTTCTTC.

This clonotype occurred many times. The junction departs from germline at one end; a sequencing error may be responsible. CDR3 nucleotides: TGCAGCGTGGAAGACAGGGATGACTATGGCTACACCTTC. Residues: CSVEDRDDYGYTF. The chain carries TRBV29-1 and TRBJ1-2; 7 bases align to TRBD1. The CDR3 totals 13 residues. CDR1 SQVTM and CDR2 ANQGSEA come from the germline V gene.

This clonotype came up many times. V gene TRBV4-2 combines with J gene TRBJ1-2; TRBD1 agrees at 9 bases. The CDR3 is 15 amino acids. The trim removed 4 bases at V and 2 bases at J, leaving 5 bases unmatched. Germline CDR1 LGHNA, CDR2 YNFKEQ. The CDR3 protein is CASSRTGGANYGYTF. The CDR3 DNA is TGTGCCAGCAGCCGAACAGGGGGCGCGAACTATGGCTACACCTTC.

The genes are TRBV3-1 and TRBJ2-5; D gene ambiguous. The germline V and J ends were trimmed by 1 base and 2 bases, with 5 bases remaining between them. Germline-derived CDR1 and CDR2 are LGHDT and YNNKEL (reference sequence). This CDR3 is 13 amino acids long. Here the CDR3 reads CASSQGVQETQYF. CDR3 bases: TGTGCCAGCAGCCAAGGCGTACAAGAGACCCAGTACTTC.

This clonotype appeared many times. This sequence joins TRBV6-5 and TRBJ1-5; D is uncertain. Germline CDR1 MNHEY, CDR2 SVGAGI. V was shortened by 0 bases and J by 9 bases, with 15 bases between the two germline ends. The CDR3 sequence is 15 residues long. CDR3: CASSYSFSGNRPQHF. In DNA, the CDR3 is TGTGCCAGCAGTTACTCGTTCTCCGGTAATAGGCCCCAGCATTTT.

In its sample, this clonotype was seen many times. This chain connects TRBV7-9 to TRBJ2-7; TRBD2 matches at 9 bases. Germline-derived CDR1 and CDR2 are SEHNR and FQNEAQ (reference sequence). The CDR3 has 16 residues. J gave up 5 bases and V 2 bases, and 10 bases lay outside the gene matches. The CDR3 DNA reads TGTGCCAGCAGCTTAAGAGCAGGAGTAGCGGGAGACGAGCAGTACTTC. This codes for CASSLRAGVAGDEQYF.

This clonotype was counted many times. The V call is TRBV6-6, the J call TRBJ2-7, with 8 positions matching TRBD2. J gave up 0 bases and V 2 bases, and 3 bases lay outside the gene matches. CDR1 and CDR2 from the germline V gene are MNHNY and SVGAGI (reference sequence). The CDR3 length is 15 residues. The CDR3 spells CASSYPGTSSYEQYF. The CDR3 coding sequence is TGTGCCAGCAGTTACCCCGGGACTAGCTCCTACGAGCAGTACTTC.

This clonotype was counted ten times or more. The chain links TRBV7-6 to TRBJ2-1; 7 nucleotides agree with TRBD2. The germline gives CDR1 SGHVS, CDR2 FNYEAQ. This CDR3 is 18 amino acids long. After removal of 4 bases from V and 0 bases from J, the junction contained 12 bases not matched to a gene. This CDR3 is CASSSYRGGRSSYNEQFF. The DNA for the CDR3 is TGTGCCAGCAGCTCTTATCGCGGGGGACGGAGCTCCTACAATGAGCAGTTCTTC.

This clonotype was observed many times. The rearrangement links TRBV6-6 to TRBJ1-2; D might be TRBD1 (6 bases). CDR1 and CDR2 (germline): MNHNY, SVGAGI (reference sequence). This CDR3 is built from 17 residues. V was cut by 0 bases and J by 1 base, with 15 bases left in between. The chain's CDR3 is CASSYSQDRGNNYGYTF. CDR3 nucleotides: TGTGCCAGCAGTTACTCTCAGGACAGAGGCAATAACTATGGCTACACCTTC.

In its sample, this clonotype was seen many times. J is TRBJ2-5 and V is TRBV7-2; D remains unclear. CDR1 and CDR2 (germline): SGHTA, FQGNSA. The CDR3 extends over 17 amino acids. Trimming stripped 0 bases from V and 5 bases from J, with 19 bases between. CDR3 loop: CASSLARSRMLGETQYF. The CDR3 nucleotides read TGTGCCAGCAGCTTAGCGAGGTCCCGGATGTTGGGGGAGACCCAGTACTTC.

This clonotype was detected ten times or more. V is TRBV13 and J is TRBJ2-3; the match to TRBD2 covers 8 bases. Losses at the gene ends were 5 bases for V and 2 bases for J; bases not matched to a gene: 6. The CDR3 is 15 amino acids. Germline CDR1 reads PRHDT; CDR2 reads FYEKMQ (reference sequence). Here the CDR3 reads CASSRGGGHTDTQYF. The DNA of the CDR3 is TGTGCCAGCAGCAGAGGCGGGGGGCACACAGATACGCAGTATTTT.

This clonotype was seen at least ten times. The rearrangement links TRBV3-1 to TRBJ2-5, with 7 bases matching TRBD2. After removal of 2 bases from V and 3 bases from J, the junction contained 9 bases not matched to a gene. The germline V gene encodes CDR1 LGHDT and CDR2 YNNKEL (reference sequence). CDR3 length equals 16 residues. The CDR3 DNA reads as TGTGCCAGCAGCCAAAGGGGAGGCGGGGGAAAAGAGACCCAGTACTTC. It is translated as CASSQRGGGGKETQYF.

This clonotype appeared many times. The chain is built from TRBV11-2 and TRBJ2-5; no reliable D call. There are 10 residues in the CDR3. Trimming removed 8 bases from V and 7 bases from J, with 8 bases in between. From germline, CDR1 is SGHAT and CDR2 FQNNGV. The CDR3 protein is CASGVGTQYF. CDR3 nucleotide sequence: TGTGCCAGCGGGGTGGGGACCCAGTACTTC. Using reference TRBV11-2 and TRBJ2-5 for the parts outside the CDR3, the full variable domain is EAGVAQSPRYKIIEKRQSVAFWCNPISGHATLYWYQQILGQGPKLLIQFQNNGVVDDSQLPKDRFSAERLKGVDSTLKIQPAKLEDSAVYLCASGVGTQYFGPGTRLLVL.

Details on this clonotype: Possible read error: a much larger clone is one base away. The chain links TRBV7-2 to TRBJ2-1; TRBD1 matches 8 bases. J was trimmed by 10 bases and V by 5 bases; bases with no gene match: 13. CDR3 length equals 15 residues. CDR1 and CDR2 from the germline V gene are SGHTA and FQGNSA. The DNA of the CDR3 is TGTGCCAGCAGCCTTGCCGGGGACAGGACCTACGAGCAGTTCTTC. Residues: CASSLAGDRTYEQFF.